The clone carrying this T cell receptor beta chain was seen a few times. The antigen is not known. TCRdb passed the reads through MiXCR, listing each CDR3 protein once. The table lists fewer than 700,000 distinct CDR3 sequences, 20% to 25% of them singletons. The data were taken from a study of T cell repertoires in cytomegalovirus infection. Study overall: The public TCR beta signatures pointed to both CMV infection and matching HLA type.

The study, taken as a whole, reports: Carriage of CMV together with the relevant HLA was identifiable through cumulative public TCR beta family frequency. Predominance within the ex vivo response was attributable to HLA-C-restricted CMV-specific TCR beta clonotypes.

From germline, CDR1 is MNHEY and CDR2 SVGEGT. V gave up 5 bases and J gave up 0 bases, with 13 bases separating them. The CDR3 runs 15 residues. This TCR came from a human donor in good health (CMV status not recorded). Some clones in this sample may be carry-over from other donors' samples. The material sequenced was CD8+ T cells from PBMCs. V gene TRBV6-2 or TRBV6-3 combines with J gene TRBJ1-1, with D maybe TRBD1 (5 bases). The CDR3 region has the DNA TGTGCCAGCAGTCCCCTGGGGGTTGTGAACACTGAAGCTTTCTTT. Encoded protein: CASSPLGVVNTEAFF.